This T cell receptor beta chain was captured in a study of blood T cell repertoires in COVID-19. Overall study: Samples came from the United States, Italy and Spain, spanning acute and convalescent COVID-19.

Source study methods: Researchers report that nucleated cell counts were estimated from reference gene primer amplification. Produced via immunoSEQ multiplex PCR; TCRdb's table is partial and in-frame only. Clonal size and the V and J genes are those of that table, whereas D and trimming came from the DNA. In the table there are about 180,000 clones, 80% to 90% of which are singletons. Trimming stripped 4 bases from V and 11 bases from J, with 18 bases between. The CDR3 runs to 14 residues. Looked up from germline, CDR1 is SGHAT and CDR2 is FQNNGV. The chain recombines TRBV11-2 with TRBJ2-1, with a tentative D call TRBD1 (5 bases). This sequence was found in a human donor with active or convalescent COVID-19. The donor label of this sample is uncertain. The sequenced material came from peripheral blood. The CDR3 coding sequence is TGTGCCAGCAGCTCCCCAGGGAACCCTAATCAGCAGTTCTTC. This codes for CASSSPGNPNQQFF.